The T cell receptor beta chain under discussion was sequenced for a study of breast tumors, draining lymph nodes, adjacent tissues. Study-level findings and limits: That most tumor T cells come from lymph nodes remained unproven. Tumors had less TCR diversity than lymph nodes, more than nontumor tissue. Findings are consistent with lymph node origin and intratumoral expansion of most tumor T cells.

The germline CDR1 and CDR2 sequences are SGHTA and FQGNSA. CDR3 length: 16 residues. Unmatched junction bases numbered 6, after V lost 3 bases and J lost 2 bases. With regard to this clonotype: Its antigen is still unknown.

The lymph nodes were axillary draining lymph nodes from breast cancer patients. Via MiXCR, TCRdb re-called the multiplex PCR reads, giving one row per CDR3 protein. The repertoire has 150,000 to 200,000 distinct CDR3 sequences, 30% to 35% of them found once; the top ten carry around 4%. This sequence originates from a female donor with breast cancer. Some clones in this sample may be carry-over from other donors' samples. The genes are TRBV7-2 and TRBJ1-5; 8 nucleotides line up with TRBD1. The sample was axillary lymph node tissue. The CDR3 sequence: CASSFSRGQGNQPQHF. In DNA form, the CDR3 reads TGTGCCAGCAGCTTTTCCAGGGGGCAAGGCAATCAGCCCCAGCATTTT. The full variable domain, completed using reference TRBV7-2 and TRBJ1-5, is GAGVSQSPSNKVTEKGKDVELRCDPISGHTALYWYRQSLGQGLEFLIYFQGNSAPDKSGLPSDRFSAERTGGSVSTLTIQRTQQEDSAVYLCASSFSRGQGNQPQHFGDGTRLSIL.